The 18 T cell receptor beta chains below come from one sample, sequenced in a study of blood T cell repertoires in COVID-19. The assay was immunoSEQ multiplex PCR, and TCRdb's table has in-frame clones only and misses some. The sample lists roughly 290,000 clones, around nine tenths occurring once. Sequencing was done on a sample of PBMCs or T cells enriched from blood (not recorded which). The receptors come from a woman aged 40-49 years who had recovered from COVID-19.

The gene calls are TRBV10-3 and TRBJ1-1, with 9 bases identical to TRBD1. The CDR3 has 15 amino acids. From germline, CDR1 is ENHRY and CDR2 SYGVKD. V lost 8 bases, J lost 6 bases, and 13 bases stayed unmatched. Here the CDR3 reads CAISSPTGGIAEAFF. As DNA, the CDR3 is TGTGCCATCTCCTCCCCAACAGGGGGCATCGCTGAAGCTTTCTTT.

The genes are TRBV7-9 and TRBJ2-3; D gene ambiguous. The CDR3 has 13 amino acids. V was trimmed by 4 bases and J by 11 bases, leaving 16 bases between them. The germline V gene encodes CDR1 SEHNR and CDR2 FQNEAQ (reference sequence). The CDR3 coding sequence is TGTGCCAGCAGCTCGACACCCGCACCAGGGCAGTATTTT. Translated, it gives CASSSTPAPGQYF.

The chain is built from TRBV7-9 and TRBJ2-7; 7 bases fit TRBD1. V shed 3 bases, J shed 2 bases, and the junction held 4 bases outside the gene matches. This CDR3 region has 14 residues. Germline CDR1 and CDR2: SEHNR and FQNEAQ (reference sequence). Here the CDR3 DNA reads TGTGCCAGCAGCTTGGTGAGGGGGCCCTACGAGCAGTACTTC. Amino acids: CASSLVRGPYEQYF.

The rearrangement links TRBV5-4 to TRBJ2-2; TRBD1 matches 9 bases. This CDR3 has 17 amino acids. The J segment lost 6 bases and the V segment lost 3 bases, leaving 12 bases of the junction unmatched. CDR1 and CDR2 from the germline V gene are SGHNT and YYREEE (reference sequence). The CDR3 sequence is CASSSGTGWVGAGELFF. CDR3 sequence (DNA): TGTGCCAGCAGCTCCGGGACAGGGTGGGTCGGCGCCGGGGAGCTGTTTTTT. The whole variable domain, filled in from reference TRBV5-4 and TRBJ2-2, reads ETGVTQSPTHLIKTRGQQVTLRCSSQSGHNTVSWYQQALGQGPQFIFQYYREEENGRGNFPPRFSGLQFPNYSSELNVNALELDDSALYLCASSSGTGWVGAGELFFGEGSRLTVL.

The chain employs TRBV3-1 (or the pseudogene TRBV3-2) and TRBJ1-1; D uncertain. Germline CDR1 and CDR2: LGHDT and YNNKEL (reference sequence). This CDR3 contains 14 residues. V was trimmed by 1 base and J by 6 bases, leaving 12 bases between them. CDR3 region: CASSQVRGHAEAFF. In nucleotides, the CDR3 is TGTGCCAGCAGCCAAGTACGAGGCCACGCTGAAGCTTTCTTT.

The chain couples TRBV2 to TRBJ2-5; D ambiguous. Trimming left V 0 bases short and J 4 bases short, with 12 bases between. Germline lookup yields CDR1 SNHLY and CDR2 FYNNEI. CDR3 size: 15 residues. The CDR3 region is CASSEARSLGETQYF. The CDR3 DNA sequence: TGTGCCAGCAGTGAAGCGCGATCCCTTGGAGAGACCCAGTACTTC.

The chain has TRBV5-4 and TRBJ1-6; the match to TRBD1 covers 7 bases. After removal of 0 bases from V and 10 bases from J, the junction contained 7 bases not matched to a gene. The CDR3 runs 15 residues. Germline CDR1 and CDR2: SGHNT and YYREEE (reference sequence). The chain's CDR3 is CASSLEFGQASPLHF. The DNA for the CDR3 is TGTGCCAGCAGCTTGGAGTTCGGACAGGCATCACCCCTCCACTTT.

The chain is built from TRBV5-1 and TRBJ1-1; TRBD1 aligns across 8 bases. The CDR3 has 16 residues. CDR1 SGHRS and CDR2 YFSETQ come from the germline V gene. V shed 4 bases, J shed 2 bases, and the junction held 10 bases outside the gene matches. The CDR3 loop reads CASSTTGGLSNTEAFF. The CDR3, as DNA: TGCGCCAGCAGCACAACAGGGGGGCTGAGTAACACTGAAGCTTTCTTT.

The DNA of the CDR3 is TGTGCCAGCAGCCCAACCCTCCGGCAGGGCCAGCCCCAGCATTTT. It yields the protein CASSPTLRQGQPQHF. The rearrangement links TRBV2 to TRBJ1-5, with D possibly being TRBD1 (5 bases). V dropped 6 bases and J dropped 7 bases, with 19 bases sitting between them. The CDR3 is made up of 15 amino acids. CDR1 is SNHLY, CDR2 FYNNEI, per germline.

This sequence joins TRBV9 and TRBJ1-2, with D tentatively TRBD1 (6 bases). Per germline, CDR1 SGDLS and CDR2 YYNGEE. This CDR3 has 17 amino acids. The V and J ends lost 4 bases and 5 bases respectively, with 24 bases between them. The CDR3 DNA reads as TGTGCCAGCAGCTATCGGACAGCGTACTCTTCGGGGTATGGCTACACCTTC. Translated, it gives CASSYRTAYSSGYGYTF.

The chain has TRBV6-6 and TRBJ1-4; D is unclear. Germline CDR1 MNHNY, CDR2 SVGAGI (reference sequence). The CDR3 length is 12 residues. Trimming took off 6 bases at V and 9 bases at J, with 11 bases between the two ends. Here the CDR3 DNA reads TGTGCCAGCAGCCCTGCGGGTAAAAAACTGTTTTTT. It translates to CASSPAGKKLFF.

This clone turned up a few times. This chain's CDR3 is CASSHTSQGGYTF. CDR3 in DNA: TGTGCCAGCAGCCACACCTCACAGGGGGGCTACACCTTC. The chain recombines TRBV3-1 (or the pseudogene TRBV3-2) with TRBJ1-2; 7 bases are a match to TRBD1. This CDR3 is 13 amino acids long. Germline CDR1 is LGHDT and CDR2 is YNNKEL (reference sequence). V shed 3 bases, J shed 8 bases, and the junction held 6 bases outside the gene matches.

The CDR3 DNA reads as TGTGCCAGCAGCCAAAGCCAGGACAGGAACTATGGCTACACCTTC. Translating it yields CASSQSQDRNYGYTF. The chain joins TRBV5-4 to TRBJ1-2, with 7 bases identical to TRBD1. With 4 bases clipped from V and 2 bases from J, the junction kept 8 bases outside the gene matches. This CDR3 region has 15 residues. CDR1 is SGHNT, CDR2 YYREEE, per germline (reference sequence).

The chain is built from TRBV4-1 and TRBJ1-2, with D unclear. CDR1 MGHRA and CDR2 YSYEKL come from the germline V gene. V shed 5 bases and J shed 0 bases, with 7 bases lying between them. The CDR3 consists of 13 residues. In DNA, the CDR3 is TGCGCCAGCAGCATAATAGCTAACTATGGCTACACCTTC. Its translation: CASSIIANYGYTF.

The rearrangement links TRBV7-8 to TRBJ2-1; 8 positions agree with TRBD2. Per the germline V gene, CDR1 is SGHVS and CDR2 is FQNEAQ. CDR3 length: 15 residues. The J segment lost 8 bases and the V segment lost 5 bases, leaving 11 bases of the junction unmatched. The CDR3 bases are TGTGCCAGCAGCCCCCCGGGACTAGGCTCTGATGAGCAGTTCTTC. It specifies CASSPPGLGSDEQFF.

Notes on this clone: Other nucleotide sequences in the sample specify the same CDR3. The gene calls are TRBV5-1 and TRBJ2-7, with a weak D call TRBD1 (6 bases). Germline-derived CDR1 and CDR2 are SGHRS and YFSETQ. V lost 4 bases and J lost 1, with 12 bases in between. CDR3 size: 14 residues. The CDR3 spells CASSPGGRSYEQYF. The CDR3 nucleotides read TGCGCCAGCAGCCCTGGGGGCAGATCCTACGAGCAGTACTTC.

This chain connects TRBV2 to TRBJ1-3; D is uncertain. This CDR3 comprises 15 residues. Germline loops: CDR1 SNHLY, CDR2 FYNNEI. V lost 6 bases and J 0 bases, leaving 12 bases between the germline ends. The CDR3 loop reads CASRTNPSSGNTIYF. In DNA form, the CDR3 reads TGTGCCAGCAGGACAAATCCCAGCTCTGGAAACACCATATATTTT.

V and J are TRBV14 and TRBJ2-7; D is perhaps TRBD1 (5 bases). This CDR3 region has 14 residues. Trimming removed 1 base from V and 3 bases from J, with 10 bases in between. The V gene's germline CDR1 is SGHDN and CDR2 FVKESK. The CDR3 region has the DNA TGTGCCAGCAGCCAAGGCCTCCAGGGCTACGAGCAGTACTTC. It is translated as CASSQGLQGYEQYF.